This T cell receptor beta chain was obtained from a study of T cells in narcolepsy. Repertoires were generated with immunoSEQ multiplex PCR, while TCRdb's copy carries only in-frame clones and drops some. The data contain about 35,000 clones, roughly four fifths of them singletons. Broader study findings: Healthy controls reportedly lacked the autoreactive clonotypes serially found in patients' blood.

This CDR3 is 15 amino acids long. V was trimmed by 0 bases and J by 3 bases, leaving 12 bases between them. Germline assignment: CDR1 LGHNA and CDR2 YNFKEQ. This clone has only one observation. Antigen: not known. The chain uses TRBV4-2 and TRBJ2-7; weak D call: TRBD1 (6 bases). Sequencing input: memory (CD45RA-) CD4+ T cells from blood. The TCR was taken from a human donor in good health. CDR3 sequence reads: CASSQEMEQGYEQYF. The CDR3 DNA reads as TGTGCCAGCAGCCAAGAAATGGAACAGGGCTACGAGCAGTACTTC.